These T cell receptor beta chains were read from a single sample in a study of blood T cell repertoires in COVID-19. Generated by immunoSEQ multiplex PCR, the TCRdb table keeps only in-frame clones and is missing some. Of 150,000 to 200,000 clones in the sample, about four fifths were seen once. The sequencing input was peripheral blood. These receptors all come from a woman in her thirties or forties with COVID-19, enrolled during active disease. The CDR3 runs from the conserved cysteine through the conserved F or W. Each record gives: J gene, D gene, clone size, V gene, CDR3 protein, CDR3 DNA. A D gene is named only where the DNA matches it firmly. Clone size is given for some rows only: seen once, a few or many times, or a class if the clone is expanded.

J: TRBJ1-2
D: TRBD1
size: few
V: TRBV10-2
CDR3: CASRPGQGGPNYGYTF
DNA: TGCGCCAGCAGACCGGGACAGGGAGGCCCCAACTATGGCTACACCTTC

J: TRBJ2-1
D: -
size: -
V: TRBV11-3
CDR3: CASSRGSNEQFF
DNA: TGTGCCAGCAGCCGGGGGAGTAATGAGCAGTTCTTC

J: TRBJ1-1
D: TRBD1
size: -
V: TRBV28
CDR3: CASQAPRGSITEAFF
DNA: TGTGCCAGCCAGGCACCCAGGGGGTCGATCACTGAAGCTTTCTTT

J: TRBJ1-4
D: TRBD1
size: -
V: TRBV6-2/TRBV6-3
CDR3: CASSYGDRSNEKLFF
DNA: TGTGCCAGCAGTTACGGGGACAGAAGTAATGAAAAACTGTTTTTT

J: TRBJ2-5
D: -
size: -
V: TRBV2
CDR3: CASSEGLQETQYF
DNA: TGTGCCAGCAGTGAAGGACTCCAAGAGACCCAGTACTTC

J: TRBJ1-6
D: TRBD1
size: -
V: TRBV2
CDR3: CASGQGPGTPLHF
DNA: TGTGCCAGCGGACAGGGGCCGGGGACACCCCTCCACTTT

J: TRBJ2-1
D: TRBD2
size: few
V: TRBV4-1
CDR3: CASSQVSGTSGSYNEQFF
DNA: TGCGCCAGCAGCCAAGTGTCAGGGACTAGCGGGAGCTACAATGAGCAGTTCTTC

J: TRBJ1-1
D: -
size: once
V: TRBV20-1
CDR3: CSAPQNTEAFF
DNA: TGCAGTGCTCCCCAGAACACTGAAGCTTTCTTT

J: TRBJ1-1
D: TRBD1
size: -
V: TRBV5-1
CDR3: CASSDRDRVGTEAFF
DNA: TGCGCCAGCAGCGACCGGGACAGGGTAGGCACTGAAGCTTTCTTT

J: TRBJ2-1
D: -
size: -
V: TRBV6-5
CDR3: CASSYGPFDVYNEQFF
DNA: TGTGCCAGCAGTTACGGGCCCTTTGACGTCTACAATGAGCAGTTCTTC

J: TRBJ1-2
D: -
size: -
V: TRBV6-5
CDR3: CASSYSFGGGYTF
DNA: TGTGCCAGCAGTTACTCTTTCGGGGGTGGCTACACCTTC

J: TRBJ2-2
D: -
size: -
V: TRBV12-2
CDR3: CASRSGTSGGPHVFF
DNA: TGTGCAAGTCGCAGCGGGACTAGCGGGGGCCCCCACGTGTTTTTT

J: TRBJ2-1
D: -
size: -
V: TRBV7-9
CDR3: CASSPSVVLLGGSVNEQFF
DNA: TGTGCCAGCAGCCCCTCCGTCGTATTACTAGGGGGATCCGTCAATGAGCAGTTCTTC

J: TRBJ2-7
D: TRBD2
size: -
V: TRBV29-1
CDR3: CSVRPGTSGRLGYEQYF
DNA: TGCAGCGTTCGTCCCGGGACTAGCGGGAGACTCGGCTACGAGCAGTACTTC

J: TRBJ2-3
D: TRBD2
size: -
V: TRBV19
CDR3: CASRVTSGAATQYF
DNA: TGTGCCAGTAGAGTGACTAGCGGGGCGGCTACGCAGTATTTT

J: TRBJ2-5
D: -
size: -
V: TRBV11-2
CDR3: CASSLDLGSEETQYF
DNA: TGTGCCAGCAGCTTAGATCTGGGCAGTGAGGAGACCCAGTACTTC

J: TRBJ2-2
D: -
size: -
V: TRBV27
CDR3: CASSPLQTGELFF
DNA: TGTGCCAGCAGTCCCCTCCAGACCGGGGAGCTGTTTTTT

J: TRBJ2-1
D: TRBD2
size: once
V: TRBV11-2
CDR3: CASSSSGIAGGFSYNEQFF
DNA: TGTGCCAGCAGCTCCTCCGGGATAGCGGGGGGTTTCTCCTACAATGAGCAGTTCTTC

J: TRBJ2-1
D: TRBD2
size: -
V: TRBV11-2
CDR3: CASSPVAGGHPYNEQFF
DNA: TGTGCCAGCAGCCCCGTGGCGGGAGGGCACCCCTACAATGAGCAGTTCTTC

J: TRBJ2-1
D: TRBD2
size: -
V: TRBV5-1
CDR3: CASSLTSDYNEQFF
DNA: TGCGCCAGCAGCTTAACTAGCGACTACAATGAGCAGTTCTTC

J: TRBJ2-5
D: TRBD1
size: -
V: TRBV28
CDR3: CASSLTGEQETQYF
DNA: TGTGCCAGCAGTCTGACAGGGGAGCAAGAGACCCAGTACTTC

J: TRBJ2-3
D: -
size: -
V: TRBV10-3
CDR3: CAISEGRHTDTQYF
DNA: TGTGCCATCAGTGAGGGCAGACACACAGATACGCAGTATTTT

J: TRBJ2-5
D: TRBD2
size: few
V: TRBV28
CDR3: CASSFVGTSLAGTQETQYF
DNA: TGTGCCAGCAGTTTCGTCGGGACTAGCTTAGCGGGAACCCAAGAGACCCAGTACTTC

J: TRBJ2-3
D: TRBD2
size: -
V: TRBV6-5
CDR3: CASSRRLADTDTQYF
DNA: TGTGCCAGCAGTCGCCGACTAGCGGACACAGATACGCAGTATTTT

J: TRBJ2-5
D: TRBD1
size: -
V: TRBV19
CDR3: CASTNPRQGLGETQYF
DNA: TGTGCCAGTACCAACCCCCGACAGGGCTTGGGGGAGACCCAGTACTTC

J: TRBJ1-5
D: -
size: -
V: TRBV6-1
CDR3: CASSVGTYYSNQPQHF
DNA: TGTGCCAGCAGTGTCGGGACATATTATAGCAATCAGCCCCAGCATTTT

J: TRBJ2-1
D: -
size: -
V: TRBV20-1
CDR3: CSALSHEQFF
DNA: TGCAGTGCCCTATCCCATGAGCAGTTCTTC

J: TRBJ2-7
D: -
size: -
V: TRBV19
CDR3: CASSLRTEQGHEQYF
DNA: TGTGCCAGTAGTTTACGCACGGAACAGGGCCACGAGCAGTACTTC

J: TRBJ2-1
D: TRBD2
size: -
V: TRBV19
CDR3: CASSTGLAVDEQFF
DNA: TGTGCCAGTAGTACGGGACTAGCGGTTGATGAGCAGTTCTTC

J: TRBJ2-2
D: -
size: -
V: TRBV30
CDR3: CALKRGSATGELFF
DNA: TGTGCCCTCAAAAGGGGGAGCGCCACCGGGGAGCTGTTTTTT

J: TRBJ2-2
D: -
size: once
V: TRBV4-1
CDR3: CASSHPNRAGELFF
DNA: TGCGCCAGCAGCCACCCCAACAGGGCCGGGGAGCTGTTTTTT

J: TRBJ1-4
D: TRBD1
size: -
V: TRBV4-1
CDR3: CASSLRGTGSNEKLFF
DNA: TGCGCCAGCAGCCTCAGAGGGACAGGATCTAATGAAAAACTGTTTTTT

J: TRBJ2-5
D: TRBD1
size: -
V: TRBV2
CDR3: CASSRDRGVLQETQYF
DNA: TGTGCCAGCAGCCGGGACAGGGGAGTCTTACAAGAGACCCAGTACTTC

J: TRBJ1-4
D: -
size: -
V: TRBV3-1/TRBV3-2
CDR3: CASSHRGGITNEKLFF
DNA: TGTGCCAGCAGCCACCGCGGGGGGATTACTAATGAAAAACTGTTTTTT

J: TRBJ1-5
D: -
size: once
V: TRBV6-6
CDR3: CASSGGYQPQHF
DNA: TGTGCCAGCAGCGGGGGGTATCAGCCCCAGCATTTT

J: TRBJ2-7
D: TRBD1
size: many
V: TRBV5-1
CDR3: CASSLGTGAYEQYF
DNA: TGCGCCAGCAGCCTCGGGACAGGGGCCTACGAGCAGTACTTC